The 24 T cell receptor beta chains below come from one sample, sequenced in a study of T cells in Graves' hyperthyroidism and ophthalmopathy. Regions amplified from RNA transcripts were the TCR beta CDR3 regions. A first-round RT-PCR of the TCR CDR3 used the HTBI primer set. One entry per CDR3 protein, called by TCRdb with MiXCR from the multiplex PCR reads. The sample includes about 380,000 distinct CDR3 sequences, about 18% of them seen just once. What was sequenced was blood. All receptors derive from a young man with Graves' ophthalmopathy.

The sample holds many counts of this clonotype. V and J are TRBV5-6 and TRBJ2-7; tentative D call: TRBD1 (6 bases). The CDR3 covers 14 residues. V was trimmed by 2 bases and J by 2 bases, leaving 11 bases between them. Germline CDR1 SGHDT, CDR2 YYEEEE. In DNA form, the CDR3 reads TGTGCCAGCAGCTTACAGGGAGATGCCTACGAGCAGTACTTC. It codes for CASSLQGDAYEQYF. The whole variable domain, remainder taken from reference TRBV5-6 and TRBJ2-7, is DAGVTQSPTHLIKTRGQQVTLRCSPKSGHDTVSWYQQALGQGPQFIFQYYEEEERQRGNFPDRFSGHQFPNYSSELNVNALLLGDSALYLCASSLQGDAYEQYFGPGTRLTVT.

This clonotype was picked up a small number of times. The rearrangement joins TRBV9 to TRBJ2-1; 11 bases align to TRBD1. With 3 bases clipped from V and 4 bases from J, the junction kept 6 bases outside the gene matches. The CDR3 is 16 amino acids. Germline V gene sequence: CDR1 SGDLS, CDR2 YYNGEE. CDR3 amino acids: CASSAGTGGSYNEQFF. For the CDR3, the DNA is TGTGCCAGCAGCGCGGGGACAGGGGGTTCTTACAATGAGCAGTTCTTC.

V usage is TRBV7-3 and J usage is TRBJ2-5; D remains unclear. V was trimmed by 4 bases and J by 5 bases, leaving 14 bases between them. CDR1 SGHTA and CDR2 FQGTGA come from the germline V gene. The CDR3 contains 14 residues. CDR3 residues: CASSSEAKVETQYF. The CDR3, as DNA: TGTGCCAGCAGCTCGGAAGCGAAGGTCGAGACCCAGTACTTC.

This clonotype was recorded a few times. The chain links TRBV29-1 to TRBJ2-5, with 10 bases matching TRBD1. Germline CDR1 and CDR2: SQVTM and ANQGSEA. V lost 6 bases, J lost 2 bases, and 3 bases stayed unmatched. This CDR3 is 13 amino acids long. The CDR3 here is CSVRTGGQETQYF. The CDR3 DNA sequence: TGCAGCGTCCGGACAGGGGGGCAAGAGACCCAGTACTTC.

This chain links TRBV20-1 with TRBJ2-1; 11 positions match TRBD1. Trimming took 3 bases from V and 4 from J; bases not matched to a gene: 5. CDR3 length: 15 amino acids. The germline V gene encodes CDR1 DFQATT and CDR2 SNEGSKA (reference sequence). CDR3 DNA sequence: TGCAGTGCTAGTTGGGACAGGGGGAGGTACAATGAGCAGTTCTTC. Its protein product is CSASWDRGRYNEQFF.

The V gene is TRBV6-2 or TRBV6-3, the J gene TRBJ2-7; D gene ambiguous. Germline lookup yields CDR1 MNHEY and CDR2 SVGEGT. The V and J ends lost 4 bases and 2 bases respectively, with 9 bases between them. The CDR3 covers 13 residues. The CDR3 loop reads CASSSWGPYEQYF. The DNA for the CDR3 is TGTGCCAGCAGTTCTTGGGGTCCCTACGAGCAGTACTTC.

The chain employs TRBV11-2 and TRBJ1-1; D possibly corresponds to TRBD1 (5 bases). The CDR3 spans 15 residues. The germline V and J ends were trimmed by 5 bases and 5 bases, with 18 bases remaining between them. Germline CDR1 and CDR2: SGHAT and FQNNGV. CDR3 nucleotides: TGTGCCAGCAGCGCCGGGGGGTTCGGGGGGACTGAAGCTTTCTTT. As protein: CASSAGGFGGTEAFF.

In this sample, this clonotype turned up many times. V gene TRBV3-1 combines with J gene TRBJ1-5; D is perhaps TRBD1 (6 bases). With 0 bases removed from V and 3 bases from J, the gap between germline ends came to 15 bases. Germline assignment: CDR1 LGHDT and CDR2 YNNKEL (reference sequence). The CDR3 is 17 residues long. The CDR3 protein is CASSQEPTGLFNQPQHF. In DNA, the CDR3 is TGTGCCAGCAGCCAAGAGCCGACAGGACTATTCAATCAGCCCCAGCATTTT.

V usage is TRBV12-3 or TRBV12-4 and J usage is TRBJ2-2, with D perhaps TRBD2 (6 bases). The length of the CDR3 is 16 residues. The V end was cut by 3 bases, the J end by 2 bases, with 13 bases between. The CDR3 protein is CASSLGTSPNTGELFF. CDR3 DNA: TGTGCCAGCAGTTTGGGGACTTCTCCAAACACCGGGGAGCTGTTTTTT.

J is TRBJ2-2 and V is TRBV7-6; 15 nucleotides agree with TRBD2. V shed 5 bases, J shed 0 bases, and the junction held 10 bases outside the gene matches. The germline V gene encodes CDR1 SGHVS and CDR2 FNYEAQ. The CDR3 covers 20 residues. In DNA, the CDR3 is TGTGCCAGCAGCCAAGAGGGGACTAGCGGGGGGCTCACGAACACCGGGGAGCTGTTTTTT. It yields the protein CASSQEGTSGGLTNTGELFF.

This clonotype was seen repeatedly, ten times or more. This sequence joins TRBV5-1 and TRBJ2-3; 8 bases map to TRBD2. The CDR3 covers 16 residues. V trimming: 0 bases; J trimming: 1 base; junction bases outside the gene matches: 4. From germline, CDR1 is SGHRS and CDR2 YFSETQ. CDR3 region: CASSLENSGGTDTQYF. The CDR3 DNA is TGCGCCAGCAGCTTGGAAAATAGCGGGGGCACAGATACGCAGTATTTT.

The rearrangement links TRBV7-9 to TRBJ2-1; 11 bases are a match to TRBD2. J gave up 4 bases and V 6 bases, and 11 bases lay outside the gene matches. CDR3 size: 17 residues. Germline assignment: CDR1 SEHNR and CDR2 FQNEAQ (reference sequence). The CDR3 loop reads CASSRDSSGGRYNEQFF. The CDR3 bases are TGTGCCAGCAGTCGGGACTCTAGCGGGGGGCGGTACAATGAGCAGTTCTTC.

This clonotype was detected only a few times. The rearrangement joins TRBV24-1 to TRBJ2-7, with 8 bases identical to TRBD1. The CDR3 has 13 amino acids. Germline CDR1 and CDR2: KGHDR and SFDVKD. The V gene end was trimmed by 8 bases and the J gene end by 3 bases; junction bases not matched to a gene: 5. The CDR3: CATMTGDDYEQYF. CDR3 DNA: TGTGCCACCATGACAGGGGATGACTACGAGCAGTACTTC.

This clonotype was seen more than once but under ten times. The chain joins TRBV19 to TRBJ1-1; 7 nucleotides match TRBD1. The V and J ends lost 9 bases and 10 bases, in that order; junction bases with no gene match: 26. Germline assignment: CDR1 LNHDA and CDR2 SQIVND (reference sequence). The CDR3 loop spans 17 amino acids. The CDR3 loop is CASNKPAGQGGDMRAFF. CDR3 sequence (DNA): TGTGCCAGCAACAAACCGGCTGGCCAGGGGGGTGACATGAGAGCTTTCTTT.

The chain uses TRBV7-2 and TRBJ2-7, with 8 bases matching TRBD2. The CDR3 has 15 residues. Losses at the gene ends were 1 base for V and 7 bases for J; bases not matched to a gene: 9. Germline CDR1 SGHTA, CDR2 FQGNSA. The CDR3 region is CASSLGPSGFDEQYF. In DNA form, the CDR3 reads TGTGCCAGCAGCTTAGGCCCTAGCGGGTTCGATGAGCAGTACTTC. Based on the CDR3 plus reference TRBV7-2 and TRBJ2-7, the full variable domain is GAGVSQSPSNKVTEKGKDVELRCDPISGHTALYWYRQSLGQGLEFLIYFQGNSAPDKSGLPSDRFSAERTGGSVSTLTIQRTQQEDSAVYLCASSLGPSGFDEQYFGPGTRLTVT.

This clonotype has at least ten counts. The CDR3, as DNA: TGTGCCAGCAGTTCCCACATGGGTGGAAACACCATATATTTT. Its protein product is CASSSHMGGNTIYF. V usage is TRBV27 and J usage is TRBJ1-3; no clear D. From germline, CDR1 is MNHEY and CDR2 SMNVEV (reference sequence). The CDR3 runs to 14 residues. V lost 4 bases and J lost 3, with 10 bases in between.

The chain combines TRBV20-1 with TRBJ1-2, with D possibly matching TRBD1 (5 bases). CDR1 and CDR2 (germline): DFQATT, SNEGSKA (reference sequence). This CDR3 has 13 residues. Trimming took off 1 base at V and 4 bases at J, with 10 bases between the two ends. The CDR3 is CSARGGGGYGYTF. The DNA of the CDR3 is TGCAGTGCTAGAGGGGGGGGTGGCTATGGCTACACCTTC.

This clonotype was found many times. The V call is TRBV20-1, the J call TRBJ2-3, with TRBD1 identical over 7 bases. The germline CDR1 and CDR2 sequences are DFQATT and SNEGSKA (reference sequence). The CDR3 contains 13 residues. V shed 0 bases, J shed 6 bases, and the junction held 3 bases outside the gene matches. CDR3 in DNA: TGCAGTGCTAGAGACATACAGGGGGATACGCAGTATTTT. Its translation is CSARDIQGDTQYF.

This clonotype was observed a few times. This chain links TRBV10-3 with TRBJ2-7; no firm D call. Germline CDR1 ENHRY, CDR2 SYGVKD. Deletions cut 5 bases from V and 2 bases from J, with 4 bases between. This CDR3 region has 11 residues. CDR3 bases: TGTGCCATCAGTCGAGCCTACGAGCAGTACTTC. Amino acid sequence: CAISRAYEQYF.

This clonotype was detected only a few times. V is TRBV6-6 and J is TRBJ2-3; no reliable D call. The V end lost 0 bases, the J end lost 6 bases, and 10 bases lay between the germline ends. The CDR3 extends over 14 amino acids. Per germline, CDR1 MNHNY and CDR2 SVGAGI (reference sequence). CDR3 amino acids: CASSYSQDQDTQYF. CDR3 sequence (DNA): TGTGCCAGCAGTTACTCCCAGGACCAGGATACGCAGTATTTT.

The genes are TRBV18 and TRBJ1-5, with TRBD1 as a possible D gene (6 bases). V was trimmed by 3 bases and J by 7 bases, leaving 16 bases between them. The CDR3 contains 15 residues. Per germline, CDR1 KGHSH and CDR2 LQKENI. The CDR3 DNA sequence: TGTGCCAGCTCACCTTCCGGGGGCACTGGGCAGCCCCAGCATTTT. Its translation is CASSPSGGTGQPQHF.

Turning to this clonotype: This may come from a read error, since a much larger clone is one base off. This chain connects TRBV3-1 to TRBJ2-4, with D perhaps TRBD2 (6 bases). This CDR3 spans 17 amino acids. Germline-derived CDR1 and CDR2 are LGHDT and YNNKEL (reference sequence). The chain's CDR3 is CAGSQERLAGHKNIQYF. The CDR3 DNA reads TGTGCCGGCAGCCAAGAACGGCTCGCGGGGCATAAAAACATTCAGTACTTC.

This clonotype occurred many times. The V gene is TRBV2, the J gene TRBJ2-3; D possibly corresponds to TRBD2 (6 bases). The ends were cut back, 4 bases at V and 0 bases at J, with 14 bases in the middle. This CDR3 is 16 amino acids long. Germline CDR1 reads SNHLY; CDR2 reads FYNNEI. The CDR3 DNA is TGTGCCAGCAGTGTGGGAGGCGTACGGAGCACAGATACGCAGTATTTT. It encodes CASSVGGVRSTDTQYF.

This clonotype was recorded many times. The rearrangement joins TRBV29-1 to TRBJ2-5; no clear D. Germline CDR1 is SQVTM and CDR2 is ANQGSEA. CDR3 length: 12 residues. The CDR3 spells CSRSGPQETQYF. The CDR3 DNA reads as TGCAGTCGGTCCGGTCCACAAGAGACCCAGTACTTC.